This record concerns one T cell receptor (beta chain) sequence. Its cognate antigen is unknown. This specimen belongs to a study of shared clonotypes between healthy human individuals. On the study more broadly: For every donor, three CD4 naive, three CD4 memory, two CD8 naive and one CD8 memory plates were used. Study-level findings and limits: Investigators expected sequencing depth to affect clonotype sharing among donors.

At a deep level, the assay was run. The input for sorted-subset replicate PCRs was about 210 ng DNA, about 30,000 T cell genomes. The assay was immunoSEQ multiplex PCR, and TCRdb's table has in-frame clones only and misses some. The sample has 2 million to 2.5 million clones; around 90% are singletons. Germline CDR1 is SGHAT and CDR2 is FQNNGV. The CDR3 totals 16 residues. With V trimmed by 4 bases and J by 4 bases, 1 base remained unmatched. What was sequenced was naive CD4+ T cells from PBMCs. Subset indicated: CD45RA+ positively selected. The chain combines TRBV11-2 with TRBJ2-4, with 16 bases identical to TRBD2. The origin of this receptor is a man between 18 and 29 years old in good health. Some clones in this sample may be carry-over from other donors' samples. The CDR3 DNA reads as TGTGCCAGCAGCTCGGGACTAGCGGGAGGGAAAAACATTCAGTACTTC. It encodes CASSSGLAGGKNIQYF.